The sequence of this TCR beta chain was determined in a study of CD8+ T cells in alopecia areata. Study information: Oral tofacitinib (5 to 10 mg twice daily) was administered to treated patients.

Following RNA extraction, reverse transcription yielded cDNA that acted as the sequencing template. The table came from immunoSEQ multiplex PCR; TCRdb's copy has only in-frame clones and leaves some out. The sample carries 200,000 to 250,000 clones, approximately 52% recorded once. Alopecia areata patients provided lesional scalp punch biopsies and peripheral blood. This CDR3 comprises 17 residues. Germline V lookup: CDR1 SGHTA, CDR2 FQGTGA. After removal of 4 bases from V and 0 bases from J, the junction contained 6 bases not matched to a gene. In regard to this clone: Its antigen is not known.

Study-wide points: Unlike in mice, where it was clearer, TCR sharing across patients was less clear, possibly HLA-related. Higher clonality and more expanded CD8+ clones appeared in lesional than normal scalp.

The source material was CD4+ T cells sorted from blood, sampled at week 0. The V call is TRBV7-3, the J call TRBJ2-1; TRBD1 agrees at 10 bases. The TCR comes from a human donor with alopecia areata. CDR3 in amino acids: CASSSERDRGSYNEQFF. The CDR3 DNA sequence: TGTGCCAGCAGCTCAGAACGGGACAGGGGCTCCTACAATGAGCAGTTCTTC.